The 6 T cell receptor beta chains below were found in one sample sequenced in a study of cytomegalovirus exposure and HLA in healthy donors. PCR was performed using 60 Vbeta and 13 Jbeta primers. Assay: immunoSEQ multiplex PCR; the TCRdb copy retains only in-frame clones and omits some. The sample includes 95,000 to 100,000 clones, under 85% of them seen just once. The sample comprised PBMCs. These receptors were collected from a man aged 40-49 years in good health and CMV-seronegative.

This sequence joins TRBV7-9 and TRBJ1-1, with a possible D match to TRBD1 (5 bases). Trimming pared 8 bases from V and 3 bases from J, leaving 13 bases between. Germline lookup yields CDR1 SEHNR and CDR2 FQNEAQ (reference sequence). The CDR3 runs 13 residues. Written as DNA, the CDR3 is TGTGCCAGCGGCACAGGAGCTCACACTGAAGCTTTCTTT. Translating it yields CASGTGAHTEAFF.

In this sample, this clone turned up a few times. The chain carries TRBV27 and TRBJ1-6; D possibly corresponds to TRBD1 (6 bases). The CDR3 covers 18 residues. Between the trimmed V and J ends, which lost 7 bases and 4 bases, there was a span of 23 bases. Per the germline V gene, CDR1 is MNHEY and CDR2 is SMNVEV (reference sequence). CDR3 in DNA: TGTGCCAGCAAGTACTCGGCAGGGGCCGCCGAATATAATTCACCCCTCCACTTT. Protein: CASKYSAGAAEYNSPLHF.

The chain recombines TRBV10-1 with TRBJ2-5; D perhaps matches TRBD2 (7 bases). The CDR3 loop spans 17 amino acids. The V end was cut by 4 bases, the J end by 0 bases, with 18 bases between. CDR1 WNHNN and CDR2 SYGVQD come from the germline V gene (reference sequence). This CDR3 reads CASSGAGGGGYQETQYF. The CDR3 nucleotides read TGCGCCAGCAGTGGGGCTGGTGGCGGGGGCTACCAAGAGACCCAGTACTTC.

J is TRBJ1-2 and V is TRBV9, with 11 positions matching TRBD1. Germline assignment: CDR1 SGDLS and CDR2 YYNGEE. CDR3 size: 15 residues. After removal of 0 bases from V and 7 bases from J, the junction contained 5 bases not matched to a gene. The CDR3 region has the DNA TGTGCCAGCAGCGTAGTTGGGACAGGGGGTAGTGGCTACACCTTC. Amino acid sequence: CASSVVGTGGSGYTF.

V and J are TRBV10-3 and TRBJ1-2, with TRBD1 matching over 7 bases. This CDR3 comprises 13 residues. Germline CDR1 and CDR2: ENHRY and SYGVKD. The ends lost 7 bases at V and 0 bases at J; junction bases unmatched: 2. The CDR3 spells CAITGQANYGYTF. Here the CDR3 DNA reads TGTGCCATCACTGGACAGGCTAACTATGGCTACACCTTC.

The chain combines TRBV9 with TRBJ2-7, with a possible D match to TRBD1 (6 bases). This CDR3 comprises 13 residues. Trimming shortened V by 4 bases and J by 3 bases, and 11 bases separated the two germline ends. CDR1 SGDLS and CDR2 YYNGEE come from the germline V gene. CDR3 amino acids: CASSTDSFYEQYF. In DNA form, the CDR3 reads TGTGCCAGCAGCACGGACAGTTTCTACGAGCAGTACTTC. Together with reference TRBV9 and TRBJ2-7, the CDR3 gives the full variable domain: DSGVTQTPKHLITATGQRVTLRCSPRSGDLSVYWYQQSLDQGLQFLIQYYNGEERAKGNILERFSAQQFPDLHSELNLSSLELGDSALYFCASSTDSFYEQYFGPGTRLTVT.